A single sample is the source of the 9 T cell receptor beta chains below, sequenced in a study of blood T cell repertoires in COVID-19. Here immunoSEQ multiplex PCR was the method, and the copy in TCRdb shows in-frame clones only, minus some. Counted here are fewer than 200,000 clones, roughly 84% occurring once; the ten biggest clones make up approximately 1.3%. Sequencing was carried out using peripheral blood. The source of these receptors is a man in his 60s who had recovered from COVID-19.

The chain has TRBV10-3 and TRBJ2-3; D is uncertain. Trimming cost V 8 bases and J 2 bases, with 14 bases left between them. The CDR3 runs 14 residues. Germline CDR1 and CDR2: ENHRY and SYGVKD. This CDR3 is CAIRGPAFTDTQYF. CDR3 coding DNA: TGTGCCATCCGAGGCCCAGCGTTCACAGATACGCAGTATTTT.

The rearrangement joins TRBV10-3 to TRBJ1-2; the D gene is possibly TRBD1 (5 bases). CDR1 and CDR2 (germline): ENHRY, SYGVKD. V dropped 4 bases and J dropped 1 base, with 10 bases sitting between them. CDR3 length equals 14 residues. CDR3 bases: TGTGCCATCAGTGTCTCGCAGGGTAACTATGGCTACACCTTC. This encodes CAISVSQGNYGYTF.

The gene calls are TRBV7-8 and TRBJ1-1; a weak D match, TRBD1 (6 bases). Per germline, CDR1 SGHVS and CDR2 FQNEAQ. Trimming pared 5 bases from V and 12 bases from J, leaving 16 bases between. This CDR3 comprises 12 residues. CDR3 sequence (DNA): TGTGCCAGCAGCCAAGGTAACCGGGACACTTTCTTT. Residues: CASSQGNRDTFF.

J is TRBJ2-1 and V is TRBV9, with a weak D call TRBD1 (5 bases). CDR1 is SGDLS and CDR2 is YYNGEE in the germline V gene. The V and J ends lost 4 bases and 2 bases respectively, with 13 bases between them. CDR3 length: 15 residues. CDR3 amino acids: CASSPAGNAYNEQFF. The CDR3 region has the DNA TGTGCCAGCAGCCCCGCAGGGAATGCCTACAATGAGCAGTTCTTC.

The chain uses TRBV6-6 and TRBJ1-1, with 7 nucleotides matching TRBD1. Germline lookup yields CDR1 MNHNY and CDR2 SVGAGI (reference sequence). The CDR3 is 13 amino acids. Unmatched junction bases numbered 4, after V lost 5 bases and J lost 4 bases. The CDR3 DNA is TGTGCCAGCAGTGGTACAGGGGCCACTGAAGCTTTCTTT. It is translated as CASSGTGATEAFF.

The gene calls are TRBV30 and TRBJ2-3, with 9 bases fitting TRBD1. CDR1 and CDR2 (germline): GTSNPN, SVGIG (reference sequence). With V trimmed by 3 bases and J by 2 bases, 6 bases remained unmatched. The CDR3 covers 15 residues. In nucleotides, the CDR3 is TGTGCCTGGAGATTCGGGGACAGGGACACAGATACGCAGTATTTT. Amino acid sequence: CAWRFGDRDTDTQYF.

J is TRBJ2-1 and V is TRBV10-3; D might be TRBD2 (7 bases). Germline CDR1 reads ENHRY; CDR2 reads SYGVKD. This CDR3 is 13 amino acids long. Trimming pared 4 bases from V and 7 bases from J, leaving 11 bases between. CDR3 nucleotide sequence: TGTGCCATCAGTGGCAAGGGGGGGAATGAGCAGTTCTTC. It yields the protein CAISGKGGNEQFF.

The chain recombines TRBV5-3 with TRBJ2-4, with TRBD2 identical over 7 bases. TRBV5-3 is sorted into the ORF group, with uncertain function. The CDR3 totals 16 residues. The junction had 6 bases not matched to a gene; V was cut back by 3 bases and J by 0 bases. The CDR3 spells CARSSLADLAKNIQYF. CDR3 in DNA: TGTGCCAGAAGCTCTCTAGCGGACCTAGCCAAAAACATTCAGTACTTC.

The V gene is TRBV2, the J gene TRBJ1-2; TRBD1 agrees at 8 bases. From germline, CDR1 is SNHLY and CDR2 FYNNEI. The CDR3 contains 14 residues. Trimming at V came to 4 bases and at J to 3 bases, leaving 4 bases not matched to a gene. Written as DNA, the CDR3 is TGTGCCAGCAGTGGACAGGGGATAGACTATGGCTACACCTTC. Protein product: CASSGQGIDYGYTF. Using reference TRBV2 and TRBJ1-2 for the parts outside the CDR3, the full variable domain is EPEVTQTPSHQVTQMGQEVILRCVPISNHLYFYWYRQILGQKVEFLVSFYNNEISEKSEIFDDQFSVERPDGSNFTLKIRSTKLEDSAMYFCASSGQGIDYGYTFGSGTRLTVV.